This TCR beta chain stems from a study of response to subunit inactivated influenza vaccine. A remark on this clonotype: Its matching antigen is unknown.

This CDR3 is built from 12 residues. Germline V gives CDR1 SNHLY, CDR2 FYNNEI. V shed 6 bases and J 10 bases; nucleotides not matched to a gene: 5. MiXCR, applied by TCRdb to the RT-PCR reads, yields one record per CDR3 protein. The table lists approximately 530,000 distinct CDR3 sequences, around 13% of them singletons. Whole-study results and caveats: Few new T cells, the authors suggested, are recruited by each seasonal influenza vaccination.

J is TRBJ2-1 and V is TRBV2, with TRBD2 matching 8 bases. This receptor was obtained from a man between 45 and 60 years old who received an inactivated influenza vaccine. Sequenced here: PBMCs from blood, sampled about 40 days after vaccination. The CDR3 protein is CASRLTSGEQFF. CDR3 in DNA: TGTGCCAGCAGGTTAACTAGCGGAGAGCAGTTCTTC.